Included here is one T cell receptor (beta chain) sequence, with context. This clonotype occurred a few times. The antigen this receptor binds is unknown. One end of the junction varies from germline; a read error may be responsible. Total RNA and DNA were co-extracted from roughly 20-30 mg of bulk tissue with the AllPrep DNA/RNA mini kit, without cell sorting. Surgical resection was performed in China between 2015 and 2016 on five or six patients with histopathologically diagnosed primary liver carcinoma. At the time of sampling, the patients were treatment-naive and had chronic HBV infection. Pieces of fresh tumor and adjacent tissue were cut in half, with one half kept in RNAlater at -80 degrees C and the other half sent for histology. The record originates from a study of tumor-infiltrating lymphocytes in primary liver carcinoma (TCRdb year 2017). With regard to the full study: Of the five patients, three men and two women aged 30 to 69 years, four had hepatocellular carcinoma and one had combined HCC and intrahepatic cholangiocarcinoma. Each sample produced about 3.5 to 8 million productive TCRbeta reads, and read depth showed no significant difference between tissue types. A total of approximately 35 specimens from 5 patients underwent TCRbeta repertoire sequencing, comprising 25 tumor regions, 5 adjacent noncancerous liver tissues and 5 peripheral blood samples. Repertoires from technical replicates were highly reproducible, with mean shared-clone rates around 0.87 and correlation coefficients above 0.95. For each liver tumor, the study sampled five regions along with adjacent normal tissue and blood, and applied TCRbeta repertoire sequencing, expression microarrays and whole-exome sequencing. Tumors of the five patients were stage T1-T3 N0M0 with maximum diameters of roughly 4.2 to 11 cm. The paper's findings and limits, for the study overall: Because the samples were bulk and unsorted, CD4+ and CD8+ T cell repertoires could not be compared. Because sequencing covered only the TCR beta chain and unpaired alpha chains were not captured, true repertoire diversity is likely underestimated. Only four or five patients were included in the study, and the authors note that the findings should be validated in a larger study. Repertoire overlap was found to be higher between tumor regions (mean approximately 35%) than between tumor-adjacent (about 17%) or tumor-blood (around 15%) pairs, consistent with antigen-driven expansion. A significantly larger repertoire fraction was made up by the top 250 clones in tumors than in blood (p = 0.039).

A constant-region primer and ProtoScript II reverse transcriptase were used to reverse-transcribe TCRbeta-specific cDNA from 500 ng total RNA. The TCRbeta libraries were prepared through three rounds of nested multiplex PCR following a slightly modified ARM-PCR procedure. Each of the first two PCR rounds ran for around 11 cycles using multiplex TRBV1-TRBV30 forward primers together with a Cbeta reverse primer. Sample barcodes and Illumina adapters were added in a final 25-cycle PCR using Deep VentR polymerase. Before sequencing, amplicons of 200-500 bp were purified from gel using a QIAquick gel extraction kit. An Illumina HiSeq 2500 was used to sequence the TCRbeta amplicons with 250-bp paired-end reads. The study's processing was this. Reads were quality-trimmed with Trimmomatic v0.33, and paired reads were merged with FLASH v1.2.11 to recover full CDR3 sequences. MiGEC v1.2.1b assigned V, D and J germline segments to the rearranged TCRbeta sequences. Clonotype statistics, along with Shannon-Wiener diversity indices, were calculated using VDJtools v1.0.0. To cut down on sampling bias, every analysis after diversity analysis relied on just the 250 most abundant clonotypes from each sample. TCRdb passed the public sequencing reads through fastp at Q25 and MiXCR, retaining productive beta sequences. For every CDR3 protein sequence, its rows merge into one entry that carries the most common genes and DNA. TCRdb's processing, not the study's, gives the V and J calls here. The sample records over 100,000 distinct CDR3 sequences, about two thirds of which are singletons. Clones ranked in the top ten supply 8% to 9% of the sample.

The CDR3 covers 16 residues, taking in both the cysteine and the phenylalanine. Only the CDR3 DNA is retained, 48 bases long and in frame from the first base. CDR1 and CDR2, per the germline V gene, are MGHRA and YSYEKL. The V gene is TRBV4-1 and the J gene is TRBJ2-3; TRBD2 might be the D gene, on 6 matching bases. This clonotype originated in a woman aged 60 to 75 with primary liver carcinoma and hepatitis B virus infection. The sample comprised tumor-adjacent normal liver tissue. The CDR3 protein sequence reads: CASSLPRGLGTVTQYF. The nucleotide sequence reads TGCGCCAGCAGCCTTCCCCGGGGGTTGGGCACAGTTACGCAGTATTTT.